What follows is one T cell receptor beta chain and its context. CD8 cells classed as naive were CD45RO-negative and positively selected for CCR7, excluding terminally differentiated effector memory CD45RA+ cells. The data belong to a study of shared clonotypes between healthy human individuals. In the study overall: CD4 naive and memory got three plates each, CD8 naive two, CD8 memory one.

Sequenced by immunoSEQ multiplex PCR; TCRdb stores in-frame clones only, minus some. The table lists 800,000 to 950,000 clones, 96% of them singletons. V lost 4 bases to trimming and J lost 6 bases, with 18 bases between them. The CDR3 runs 14 residues. Germline V gene lookup returns CDR1 SQVTM and CDR2 ANQGSEA. The chain has TRBV29-1 and TRBJ1-2, with D possibly matching TRBD1 (5 bases). The sample consisted of naive CD8+ T cells sorted from blood. The TCR sequence derives from a man aged 25 to 45 in good health. The CDR3 coding sequence is TGCAGCGTTGGGGGGGACGTCCACGAGGATGGCTACACCTTC. Amino acid sequence: CSVGGDVHEDGYTF.